This passage covers 10 T cell receptor beta chains from one sample sequenced in a study of shared clonotypes between healthy human individuals (dated by TCRdb to the early 2020s). The library was made by the immunoSEQ multiplex PCR assay. TCRdb limited this immuneACCESS table to in-frame rearrangements with V and J called. A share of clones is missing; checked studies link under half to unresolved V genes, and the rest is unexplained. The sample table lists approximately 2.1 million clones, just over 90% of them with a count of one. 0.35% to 0.45% of the sample is held by the ten biggest clonotypes. The sample consisted of naive CD4+ T cells from PBMCs. The cell subset or site tag for this specimen amounts to: CD45RA+ positively selected. The receptors shown here come from a man between 18 and 35 years old in good health. Some clones in this sample may be carry-over from other donors' samples.

This chain uses TRBV7-2 with TRBJ1-3; D possibly corresponds to TRBD1 (5 bases). The germline gives CDR1 SGHTA, CDR2 FQGNSA. V lost 1 base and J 7 bases, leaving 8 bases between the germline ends. The CDR3 is 13 residues long. The CDR3, as DNA: TGTGCCAGCAGCTTAGACAGGTCGAACACCATATATTTT. Protein product: CASSLDRSNTIYF. Complete variable domain (other parts from reference TRBV7-2 and TRBJ1-3): GAGVSQSPSNKVTEKGKDVELRCDPISGHTALYWYRQSLGQGLEFLIYFQGNSAPDKSGLPSDRFSAERTGGSVSTLTIQRTQQEDSAVYLCASSLDRSNTIYFGEGSWLTVV.

V is TRBV7-9 and J is TRBJ1-4, with 10 bases matching TRBD1. After removal of 5 bases from V and 0 bases from J, the junction contained 6 bases not matched to a gene. CDR3 length: 17 residues. Germline V gene lookup returns CDR1 SEHNR and CDR2 FQNEAQ (reference sequence). The CDR3 spells CASSRRTGGTTNEKLFF. The CDR3 nucleotides read TGTGCCAGCAGCAGGAGGACAGGGGGTACAACTAATGAAAAACTGTTTTTT.

The chain links TRBV11-2 to TRBJ1-2, with D unclear. The CDR3 totals 10 residues. Germline CDR1 is SGHAT and CDR2 is FQNNGV. V was shortened by 11 bases and J by 8 bases, with 12 bases between the two germline ends. CDR3 coding DNA: TGTGCCTCATCAGGATGGGGCTACACCTTC. It specifies CASSGWGYTF.

This rearrangement joins TRBV25-1 to TRBJ2-7, with 11 bases matching TRBD2. Germline CDR1 MGHDK, CDR2 SYGVNS. J gave up 0 bases and V 4 bases, and 5 bases lay outside the gene matches. The CDR3 is 16 residues long. The CDR3 protein is CASSALAGGSSYEQYF. CDR3 sequence (DNA): TGTGCCAGCAGTGCCCTAGCGGGAGGTTCCTCCTACGAGCAGTACTTC.

The V gene is TRBV19, the J gene TRBJ1-2; weak D call: TRBD1 (5 bases). The CDR3 has 15 residues. CDR1 and CDR2 (germline): LNHDA, SQIVND (reference sequence). V was cut by 2 bases and J by 7 bases, with 17 bases left in between. CDR3 DNA sequence: TGTGCCAGTAGTATAATTGGGACCCCAACTTTTGGCTACACCTTC. The encoded protein is CASSIIGTPTFGYTF.

The chain recombines TRBV11-2 with TRBJ2-2; 10 bases line up with TRBD2. CDR3 length: 14 residues. The germline V gene has CDR1 SGHAT and CDR2 FQNNGV. Losses at the gene ends were 7 bases for V and 7 bases for J; bases not matched to a gene: 6. The CDR3 is CASTTSGIVGELFF. The DNA for the CDR3 is TGTGCCAGCACTACTAGCGGGATTGTCGGGGAGCTGTTTTTT.

The chain carries TRBV6-6 and TRBJ2-5; 9 bases align to TRBD1. Germline V gene lookup returns CDR1 MNHNY and CDR2 SVGAGI (reference sequence). This CDR3 has 14 amino acids. V shed 0 bases and J 4 bases; nucleotides not matched to a gene: 0. Here the CDR3 reads CASSYSGQGETQYF. In DNA, the CDR3 is TGTGCCAGCAGTTACTCGGGACAGGGAGAGACCCAGTACTTC.

The CDR3 nucleotides are TGCGCCAGCACACGAGGGTCTGGGGCCAACGTCCTGACTTTC. Protein product: CASTRGSGANVLTF. V and J are TRBV10-2 and TRBJ2-6, with D possibly matching TRBD2 (5 bases). The CDR3 has 14 amino acids. Trimming left V 7 bases short and J 1 base short, with 8 bases between. Germline V gene lookup returns CDR1 WSHSY and CDR2 SAAADI.

This chain connects TRBV18 to TRBJ2-1; 14 nucleotides align to TRBD2. Germline V CDR1 and CDR2: KGHSH, LQKENI. CDR3 size: 15 residues. V lost 3 bases and J lost 7; bases outside the gene matches: 2. The CDR3 loop reads CASSPGTSGSNEQFF. The CDR3 nucleotides read TGTGCCAGCTCACCCGGGACTAGCGGGAGTAATGAGCAGTTCTTC.

With regard to this clone: A junction boundary mismatches the germline segment, possibly from a read error. The rearrangement uses TRBV5-1 and TRBJ1-1, with D possibly being TRBD1 (5 bases). The CDR3 runs 14 residues. CDR1 is SGHRS and CDR2 is YFSETQ in the germline V gene. CDR3 nucleotide sequence: TGCGCCAGCAGCTTGTCATCGGGGCCGGATGAAGGTTTCTTT. It yields the protein CASSLSSGPDEGFF.